This record looks at one T cell receptor beta chain sequence and its context. Its target is not known. The CDR3 is made up of 15 amino acids. Germline CDR1 KGHSH, CDR2 LQKENI. V lost 3 bases, J lost 4 bases, and 7 bases stayed unmatched. This entry belongs to a study of shared clonotypes between healthy human individuals. Each cell subset's genomic DNA was divided evenly among several immunoSEQ plates. Generated by immunoSEQ multiplex PCR, the TCRdb table keeps only in-frame clones and is missing some. This repertoire shows 2 million to 3 million clones, around nine tenths found once; its top ten account for about 0.13%. Points from the study as a whole: Among four donors, approximately 5.4% of naive CD4 clonotypes were found in common. Relative to clonotypes present in all four donors, those not shared had lower generation probabilities.

This clonotype originated in a man aged 18 to 35 in good health. The material sequenced was naive CD4+ T cells sorted from blood. Specified subset: CD45RA+ positively selected. The V gene is TRBV18, the J gene TRBJ1-2; 8 positions agree with TRBD1. The CDR3 nucleotides read TGTGCCAGCTCACCCGCTCAGGGGGCAGGCTATGGCTACACCTTC. Residues: CASSPAQGAGYGYTF.